A single sample is the source of the 17 T cell receptor beta chains below, sequenced in a study of neoadjuvant anti-PD-1 for oral cavity cancer. The assay was immunoSEQ multiplex PCR, and TCRdb's table has in-frame clones only and misses some. The sample contains around 15,000 clones, about 66% of which appear only once. The specimen was PBMCs, collected before nivolumab (anti-PD-1) treatment. Every receptor here comes from a person aged 40 to 85 with oral cavity squamous cell carcinoma.

The chain is built from TRBV5-4 and TRBJ2-2; D gene unclear. This CDR3 has 12 residues. Trimming cost V 0 bases and J 7 bases, with 4 bases left between them. Germline-derived CDR1 and CDR2 are SGHNT and YYREEE (reference sequence). The DNA of the CDR3 is TGTGCCAGCAGCTTGGTCGGCGGGGAGCTGTTTTTT. Protein sequence: CASSLVGGELFF.

This rearrangement joins TRBV6-5 to TRBJ2-1, with D possibly TRBD1 on 6 matching bases. V was trimmed by 6 bases and J by 10 bases, leaving 10 bases between them. Germline-derived CDR1 and CDR2 are MNHEY and SVGAGI. This CDR3 has 11 residues. The CDR3 DNA sequence: TGTGCCAGCAGCCAGGGACAAGAGCAGTTCTTC. It specifies CASSQGQEQFF.

This chain links TRBV14 with TRBJ2-7; D gene unclear. Germline CDR1 SGHDN, CDR2 FVKESK. Trimming pared 3 bases from V and 4 bases from J, leaving 4 bases between. This CDR3 has 11 amino acids. CDR3: CASSHGYEQYF. CDR3 nucleotides: TGTGCCAGCAGCCACGGGTACGAGCAGTACTTC. Filled out from reference TRBV14 and TRBJ2-7, the complete variable domain reads EAGVTQFPSHSVIEKGQTVTLRCDPISGHDNLYWYRRVMGKEIKFLLHFVKESKQDESGMPNNRFLAERTGGTYSTLKVQPAELEDSGVYFCASSHGYEQYFGPGTRLTVT.

The J gene is TRBJ1-4, the V gene TRBV9, with D possibly matching TRBD1 (5 bases). The CDR3 is made up of 15 amino acids. Germline lookup yields CDR1 SGDLS and CDR2 YYNGEE. The V and J ends lost 0 bases and 5 bases respectively, with 11 bases between them. The CDR3 DNA sequence: TGTGCCAGCAGCGTAGATTCAGGGAACAATGAAAAACTGTTTTTT. This gives the protein CASSVDSGNNEKLFF.

The chain is built from TRBV6-5 and TRBJ2-7; TRBD2 matches 8 bases. This CDR3 has 13 amino acids. Germline assignment: CDR1 MNHEY and CDR2 SVGAGI. The ends lost 10 bases at V and 4 bases at J; junction bases unmatched: 9. CDR3 coding DNA: TGTGCCACCCTACGGGAGGGCTCGTACGAGCAGTACTTC. Residues: CATLREGSYEQYF.

The CDR3 here is CASSLGIARGGSEQYF. The CDR3 DNA reads as TGTGCCAGCAGCTTAGGGATTGCGCGAGGGGGCAGCGAGCAGTACTTC. The J gene is TRBJ2-7, the V gene TRBV11-2; 7 positions agree with TRBD1. The V and J ends lost 1 base and 6 bases, in that order; junction bases with no gene match: 12. Germline V gene sequence: CDR1 SGHAT, CDR2 FQNNGV. This CDR3 has 16 residues.

The rearrangement uses TRBV5-1 and TRBJ2-7, with unresolved D. The CDR3 sequence is 11 residues long. V was trimmed by 5 bases and J by 2 bases, leaving 5 bases between them. Germline V gene data show CDR1 as SGHRS and CDR2 as YFSETQ. CDR3 amino acids: CASSSAYEQYF. CDR3 nucleotide sequence: TGCGCCAGCAGTTCCGCCTACGAGCAGTACTTC.

The genes are TRBV19 and TRBJ2-1; TRBD2 aligns across 8 bases. In germline, CDR1 is LNHDA, CDR2 SQIVND (reference sequence). The length of the CDR3 is 17 residues. J lost 4 bases, V lost 3 bases, and 11 bases had no gene match. The CDR3 region has the DNA TGTGCCAGTAGTATCTACGATTGGGGGACTAGTTACAATGAGCAGTTCTTC. The encoded protein is CASSIYDWGTSYNEQFF. Based on the CDR3 plus reference TRBV19 and TRBJ2-1, the full variable domain is DGGITQSPKYLFRKEGQNVTLSCEQNLNHDAMYWYRQDPGQGLRLIYYSQIVNDFQKGDIAEGYSVSREKKESFPLTVTSAQKNPTAFYLCASSIYDWGTSYNEQFFGPGTRLTVL.

The chain uses TRBV5-5 and TRBJ1-1; 8 nucleotides align to TRBD1. CDR1 SGHKS and CDR2 YYEKEE come from the germline V gene (reference sequence). V was clipped by 1 base and J by 5 bases; unmatched bases: 7. This CDR3 comprises 15 residues. CDR3 nucleotides: TGTGCCAGCAGCTTGACCGGACAGGGTCGAACTGAAGCTTTCTTT. Its protein product is CASSLTGQGRTEAFF.

CDR3 sequence reads: CASSVQVGGEKNTEAFF. The DNA for the CDR3 is TGCGCCAGCAGCGTTCAAGTGGGTGGTGAGAAGAACACTGAAGCTTTCTTT. The V call is TRBV5-1, the J call TRBJ1-1, with D hard to call. CDR1 is SGHRS, CDR2 YFSETQ, per germline. The length of the CDR3 is 17 residues. Trimming cost V 4 bases and J 1 base, with 20 bases left between them. Using reference TRBV5-1 and TRBJ1-1 for the parts outside the CDR3, the full variable domain is KAGVTQTPRYLIKTRGQQVTLSCSPISGHRSVSWYQQTPGQGLQFLFEYFSETQRNKGNFPGRFSGRQFSNSRSEMNVSTLELGDSALYLCASSVQVGGEKNTEAFFGQGTRLTVV.

This clone was observed once. V gene TRBV6-4 combines with J gene TRBJ2-7; TRBD1 aligns across 9 bases. Germline V gene data show CDR1 as MRHNA and CDR2 as SNTAGT. With V trimmed by 9 bases and J by 1 base, 16 bases remained unmatched. This CDR3 has 17 residues. CDR3 coding DNA: TGTGCCAGAACACAACTATTCGGACAGGGGATTTCCTACGAGCAGTACTTC. Amino acids: CARTQLFGQGISYEQYF.

The rearrangement uses TRBV30 and TRBJ2-7; 8 positions agree with TRBD2. CDR1 is GTSNPN and CDR2 is SVGIG in the germline V gene (reference sequence). The CDR3 extends over 16 amino acids. Unmatched junction bases numbered 17, after V lost 5 bases and J lost 5 bases. CDR3: CAWSRAGGQRRDEQYF. The CDR3 DNA reads TGTGCCTGGTCCCGGGCGGGGGGACAAAGAAGGGACGAGCAGTACTTC.

The rearrangement joins TRBV6-1 to TRBJ2-7; D is uncertain. Germline CDR1 MNHNS, CDR2 SASEGT. Trimming cost V 1 base and J 0 bases, with 10 bases left between them. There are 15 residues in the CDR3. CDR3 sequence reads: CASSEEAFSSYEQYF. Written as DNA, the CDR3 is TGTGCCAGCAGTGAAGAGGCTTTCAGCTCCTACGAGCAGTACTTC.

The chain uses TRBV6-6 and TRBJ1-1, with TRBD1 matching over 7 bases. The CDR3 has 13 amino acids. V lost 2 bases and J lost 7; bases outside the gene matches: 4. CDR1 and CDR2 (germline): MNHNY, SVGAGI (reference sequence). CDR3 sequence (DNA): TGTGCCAGCAGTTACCCGGGACAGCTTGAAGCTTTCTTT. This translates into CASSYPGQLEAFF.

The V call is TRBV5-4, the J call TRBJ2-6; no clear D gene. The length of the CDR3 is 15 residues. V shed 4 bases and J shed 2 bases, with 10 bases lying between them. Germline CDR1 and CDR2: SGHNT and YYREEE (reference sequence). CDR3 nucleotides: TGTGCCAGCAGCCTCAGTTATCCTGGGGCCAACGTCCTGACTTTC. This sequence encodes CASSLSYPGANVLTF.

The chain employs TRBV6-5 and TRBJ2-7; D unclear. Trimming stripped 4 bases from V and 6 bases from J, with 4 bases between. Germline lookup yields CDR1 MNHEY and CDR2 SVGAGI. CDR3 length equals 10 residues. Written as DNA, the CDR3 is TGTGCCAGCAGTTTGGGCGAGCAGTACTTC. The encoded protein is CASSLGEQYF.

This clone has only one observation. The chain uses TRBV5-1 and TRBJ2-2; TRBD1 is a possible D gene (5 bases). V gave up 2 bases and J gave up 2 bases, with 13 bases separating them. Germline loops: CDR1 SGHRS, CDR2 YFSETQ. This CDR3 spans 16 amino acids. The CDR3 DNA sequence: TGCGCCAGCAGCTTTCTTCGAGACAGTAACACCGGGGAGCTGTTTTTT. It translates to CASSFLRDSNTGELFF.